This T cell receptor (beta chain) was sequenced during a study of human T cells and chemical hapten exposure. Specified time point: patch test 2, 6 weeks after DPC sensitization. The treatment was: therapeutic diphenylcyclopropenone sensitization with weekly scalp DPC. Via MiXCR, TCRdb re-called the RACE reads, giving one row per CDR3 protein. This table holds approximately 84,000 distinct CDR3 sequences, around a tenth found once. This CDR3 region has 17 residues. Looked up from germline, CDR1 is MNHEY and CDR2 is SMNVEV (reference sequence). V gave up 3 bases and J gave up 1 base; unmatched junction bases: 8. This clonotype was seen a handful of times.

The rearrangement links TRBV27 to TRBJ2-1, with 8 nucleotides matching TRBD2. Specimen: whole blood, collected in connection with sensitization to the hapten diphenylcyclopropenone (DPC). This receptor was identified in a man aged 18 to 30 with alopecia areata. Some clones in this sample may be carry-over from other donors' samples. CDR3 nucleotides: TGTGCCAGCAGTTTTTACGCTAGCGGGCTTTCCTACAATGAGCAGTTCTTC. It encodes CASSFYASGLSYNEQFF.